This T cell receptor beta chain was retrieved from a study of human T cells and chemical hapten exposure (dated by TCRdb to the early 2020s). Describing the broader study: For sensitization, 2% DPC in acetone was applied to a roughly 2 cm by roughly 2 cm area of upper inner arm skin. Libraries were combined into a pool for sequencing, and differences in TCR yield between samples came mainly from small differences in library volumes within the pool. The mostly female patient cohort included alopecia areata with under or over 50% scalp involvement, alopecia totalis and alopecia universalis. Weekly therapeutic DPC doses were additionally applied to the scalp of patients throughout the roughly 26-week study period. Peripheral blood TCR repertoire changes were tracked in vivo in alopecia patients during primary and secondary sensitization to the hapten diphenylcyclopropenone (DPC). Twenty-nine alopecia patients gave blood for TCR sequencing at one to four time points (pre-sensitization, 2, 6 and 24 weeks). Patient blood was sampled pre-sensitization (week 0) and at 2, 6 and about 24 weeks after DPC sensitization. Patch tests used Finn chambers with 0.01% DPC on the upper back, scored after 6 days by International Contact Dermatitis Research Group standards. What the study reported, not specific to this receptor: Alopecia, a presumed autoimmune disease, was present in all patients, so the immune response of the patients might differ from that of healthy individuals. Significantly more large CDR3 similarity clusters were formed by expanded TCRs than by pre-sensitization or healthy control sets, consistent with antigen-driven responses. No change with DPC sensitization was found in the number of TCRs above 1 in 1000 frequency, and no evidence of global repertoire structure alterations was found. Patch test score was positively correlated with the number of PT1 expanded TCRs, with significance at thresholds 8, 16 and 32 but not at 4. After repeated subsampling, the strength of the expansion versus patch-test correlation and the threshold at which it became significant changed.

At least ten counts were recorded for this clonotype. Its antigen target is currently unknown. Base qualities are not provided; no much larger clone lies one nucleotide away. The time point label corresponds to: patch test 3, about 24 weeks after DPC sensitization. What this sample's treatment or condition label stands for: therapeutic diphenylcyclopropenone sensitization with weekly scalp DPC. Blood at each patch-test visit was drawn before the patch test was applied. To be eligible, patients had to be aged 18 to 70, diagnosed with alopecia and judged suitable for DPC therapy, while pregnant patients were excluded. Unfractionated whole blood was collected in Tempus Blood RNA tubes, and total RNA was extracted from that blood. As encoded in the germline V gene, CDR1 is SQVTM while CDR2 is ANQGSEA. The germline V end is reduced by 7 bases and the J end by 5 bases; junction bases left unmatched: 9. The cysteine opens and the phenylalanine closes a CDR3 of 15 amino acids. The CDR3 DNA has 45 bases and is translated from base 1.

Library method: RACE. This sample was sequenced with a NextSeq 500. Library preparation attached unique molecular identifiers to individual cDNA molecules for quantitative, reproducible TCR counting. From each blood RNA sample, both TCR alpha and TCR beta chains were sequenced. The original pipeline was this. A median of about 89,000 TCRs per sample was observed, with a range of roughly 23,224 to 700,000. The Decombinator software suite was used to annotate V, J and CDR3 in the TCR reads. For PS versus PT1 abundance plots, all samples were subsampled to the same number of TCRs (28,000). TCRs were defined as expanded if absent before sensitization and observed at least eight times at the 2-week time point. TCRdb handled the public reads itself, with Q25 trimming in fastp and clone calling in MiXCR, and kept productive beta chains. Each entry is one CDR3 protein sequence, shown with its most common DNA and genes. What appears here as the V and J calls and clone size reflects TCRdb's work, not the paper's. This sample lists roughly 130,000 distinct CDR3 sequences; 10% to 12% were detected once. Of the sample, around 2.5% falls within the top ten clones.

The sample here was whole blood, taken in connection with sensitization to the hapten diphenylcyclopropenone (DPC). This chain joins TRBV29-1 to TRBJ2-2, with 11 bases in between that match TRBD1. This TCR was recovered from a woman aged 50 to 60 with alopecia areata. Some clones in this sample may be carry-over from other donors' samples. The sequenced DNA is TGCAGCGCCAAGGTCGGGACAGGGGGTACCGGGGAGCTGTTTTTT. Its protein product is CSAKVGTGGTGELFF.